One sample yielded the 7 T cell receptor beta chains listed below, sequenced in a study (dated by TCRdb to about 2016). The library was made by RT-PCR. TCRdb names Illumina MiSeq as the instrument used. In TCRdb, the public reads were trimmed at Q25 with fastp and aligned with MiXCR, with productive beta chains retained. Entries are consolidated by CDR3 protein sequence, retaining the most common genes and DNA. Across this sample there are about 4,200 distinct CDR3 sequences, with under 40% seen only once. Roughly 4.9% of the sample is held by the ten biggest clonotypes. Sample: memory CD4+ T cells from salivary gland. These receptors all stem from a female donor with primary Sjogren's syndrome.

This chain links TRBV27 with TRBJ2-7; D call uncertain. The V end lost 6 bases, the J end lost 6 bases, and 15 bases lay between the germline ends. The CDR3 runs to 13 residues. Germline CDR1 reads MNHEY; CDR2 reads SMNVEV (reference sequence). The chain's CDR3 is CASRGPVVSEQYF. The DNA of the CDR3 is TGTGCCAGCAGGGGCCCGGTTGTTTCCGAGCAGTACTTC.

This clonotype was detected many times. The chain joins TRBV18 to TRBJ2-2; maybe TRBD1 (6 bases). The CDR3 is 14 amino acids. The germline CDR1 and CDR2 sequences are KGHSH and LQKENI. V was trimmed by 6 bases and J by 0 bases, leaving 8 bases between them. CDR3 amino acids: CASSDRPNTGELFF. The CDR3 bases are TGTGCCAGCTCGGACAGACCGAACACCGGGGAGCTGTTTTTT.

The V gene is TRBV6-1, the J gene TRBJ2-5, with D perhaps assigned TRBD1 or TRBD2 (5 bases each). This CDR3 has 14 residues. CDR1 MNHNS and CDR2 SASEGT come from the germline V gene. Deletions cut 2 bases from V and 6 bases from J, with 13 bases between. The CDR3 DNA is TGTGCCAGCAGTGAAATCTGGGGGTCTAAGACCCAGTACTTC. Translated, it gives CASSEIWGSKTQYF.

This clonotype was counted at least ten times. CDR3 DNA: TGTGCCAGCAGTCCTGACGTGGTCTCTGGAAACACCATATATTTT. This gives the protein CASSPDVVSGNTIYF. The chain is built from TRBV2 and TRBJ1-3; D remains ambiguous. Germline values: CDR1 SNHLY, CDR2 FYNNEI. CDR3 length: 15 residues. V lost 5 bases, J lost 0 bases, and 11 bases lay in between.

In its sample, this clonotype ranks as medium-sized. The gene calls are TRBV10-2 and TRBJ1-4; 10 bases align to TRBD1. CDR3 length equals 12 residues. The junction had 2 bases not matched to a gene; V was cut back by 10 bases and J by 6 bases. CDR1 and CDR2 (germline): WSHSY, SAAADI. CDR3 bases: TGCGCCACAGGGACAGGGGATGAAAAACTGTTTTTT. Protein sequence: CATGTGDEKLFF.

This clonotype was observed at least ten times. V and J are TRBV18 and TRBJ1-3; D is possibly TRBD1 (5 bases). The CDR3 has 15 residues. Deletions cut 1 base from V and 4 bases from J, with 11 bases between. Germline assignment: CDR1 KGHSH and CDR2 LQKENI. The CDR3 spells CASSPRTEGGNTIYF. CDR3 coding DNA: TGTGCCAGCTCACCACGAACAGAGGGGGGAAACACCATATATTTT.

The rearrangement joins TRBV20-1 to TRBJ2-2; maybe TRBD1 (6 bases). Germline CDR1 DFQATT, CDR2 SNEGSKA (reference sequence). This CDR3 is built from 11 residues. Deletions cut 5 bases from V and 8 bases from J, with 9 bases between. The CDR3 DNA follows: TGCAGTGCTCTCGGGACAGGGGAGCTGTTTTTT. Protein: CSALGTGELFF.